Listed below are T cell receptor beta chains from one sample, sequenced in a study of CD8 T cells in ankylosing spondylitis. TCRdb recomputed calls from the 5' RACE reads with MiXCR, one row per CDR3 protein. This table has approximately 200,000 distinct CDR3 sequences, roughly 13% appearing once. Sequencing used blood, either unsorted or a sorted T cell fraction (not recorded which). These receptors originate from a male donor with ankylosing spondylitis or in good health (not recorded which). Both conserved end residues are part of each CDR3. Each record gives: clone size, V gene, J gene, D gene, CDR3 protein, CDR3 DNA. D genes are given only for firm matches. Clone size appears in some rows only: once, few, many, or a class for an expanded clone.

clone size: few
V gene: TRBV20-1
J gene: TRBJ2-3
D gene: TRBD2
CDR3 protein: CSARETSGVLTDTQYF
CDR3 DNA: TGCAGTGCTAGAGAAACTAGCGGGGTACTCACAGATACGCAGTATTTT

clone size: few
V gene: TRBV7-9
J gene: TRBJ2-7
D gene: TRBD1
CDR3 protein: CASGQGTYEQYF
CDR3 DNA: TGTGCCAGCGGACAGGGGACCTACGAGCAGTACTTC

clone size: few
V gene: TRBV2
J gene: TRBJ2-1
D gene: .
CDR3 protein: CASILRTTPREQFF
CDR3 DNA: TGTGCCAGCATTTTACGTACCACCCCACGGGAGCAGTTCTTC

clone size: .
V gene: TRBV11-2
J gene: TRBJ1-1
D gene: .
CDR3 protein: CASSPLVNTEAFF
CDR3 DNA: TGTGCCAGCAGCCCCCTAGTAAACACTGAAGCTTTCTTT

clone size: few
V gene: TRBV27
J gene: TRBJ1-1
D gene: .
CDR3 protein: CASSAGGRTLGAFF
CDR3 DNA: TGTGCCAGCAGTGCGGGCGGCCGAACACTGGGGGCTTTCTTT

clone size: .
V gene: TRBV12-3/TRBV12-4
J gene: TRBJ2-3
D gene: .
CDR3 protein: CASRAGQYTQYF
CDR3 DNA: TGTGCCAGCAGAGCCGGACAATATACGCAGTATTTT

clone size: few
V gene: TRBV20-1
J gene: TRBJ2-1
D gene: .
CDR3 protein: CSARMAALNEQFF
CDR3 DNA: TGCAGTGCTAGAATGGCAGCGTTGAATGAGCAGTTCTTC

clone size: few
V gene: TRBV27
J gene: TRBJ2-5
D gene: .
CDR3 protein: CASSPSGEQETQYF
CDR3 DNA: TGTGCCAGCAGCCCCTCAGGGGAACAAGAGACCCAGTACTTC

clone size: few
V gene: TRBV24-1
J gene: TRBJ2-5
D gene: .
CDR3 protein: CATSEGRDGIQETQYF
CDR3 DNA: TGTGCCACCAGTGAGGGTAGGGACGGAATCCAAGAGACCCAGTACTTC

clone size: .
V gene: TRBV3-1
J gene: TRBJ1-4
D gene: .
CDR3 protein: CASSQRPGTNEKLFF
CDR3 DNA: TGTGCCAGCAGCCAACGTCCGGGGACTAATGAAAAACTGTTTTTT

clone size: few
V gene: TRBV12-3/TRBV12-4
J gene: TRBJ2-7
D gene: .
CDR3 protein: CASRGNSYEQYF
CDR3 DNA: TGTGCCAGCAGGGGTAACTCCTACGAGCAGTACTTC

clone size: .
V gene: TRBV4-1
J gene: TRBJ2-1
D gene: TRBD2
CDR3 protein: CASSQRFAISGRGGRNEQFF
CDR3 DNA: TGCGCCAGCAGCCAACGGTTCGCTATTAGCGGGAGAGGAGGAAGAAATGAGCAGTTCTTC

clone size: few
V gene: TRBV7-9
J gene: TRBJ2-1
D gene: .
CDR3 protein: CASSLAGGVYNEQFF
CDR3 DNA: TGTGCCAGCAGCTTAGCAGGGGGGGTTTACAATGAGCAGTTCTTC

clone size: .
V gene: TRBV5-6
J gene: TRBJ2-7
D gene: .
CDR3 protein: CASSSRGSPFSYEQYF
CDR3 DNA: TGTGCCAGCAGCTCCCGCGGATCACCATTCTCCTACGAGCAGTACTTC

clone size: few
V gene: TRBV27
J gene: TRBJ2-3
D gene: TRBD2
CDR3 protein: CASSPIAGVREDTQYF
CDR3 DNA: TGTGCCAGCAGTCCCATAGCGGGAGTGAGGGAAGATACGCAGTATTTT

clone size: many
V gene: TRBV9
J gene: TRBJ2-2
D gene: .
CDR3 protein: CASTGTGELFF
CDR3 DNA: TGTGCCAGCACCGGGACCGGGGAGCTGTTTTTT

clone size: few
V gene: TRBV5-1
J gene: TRBJ2-7
D gene: TRBD2
CDR3 protein: CASSLRLAGGYLSYEQYF
CDR3 DNA: TGCGCCAGCAGCTTGCGGCTAGCGGGAGGTTACCTCTCCTACGAGCAGTACTTC

clone size: .
V gene: TRBV6-5
J gene: TRBJ2-7
D gene: TRBD1
CDR3 protein: CASSYSTGGNEQYF
CDR3 DNA: TGTGCCAGCAGTTACTCGACAGGGGGCAACGAGCAGTACTTC

clone size: few
V gene: TRBV19
J gene: TRBJ2-2
D gene: TRBD1
CDR3 protein: CASTPDRGLSGELFF
CDR3 DNA: TGTGCCAGTACCCCCGACAGGGGGCTAAGCGGGGAGCTGTTTTTT

clone size: few
V gene: TRBV7-2
J gene: TRBJ1-3
D gene: .
CDR3 protein: CASRVSSGNTIYF
CDR3 DNA: TGTGCCAGCAGGGTTTCCTCTGGAAACACCATATATTTT

clone size: few
V gene: TRBV7-9
J gene: TRBJ1-4
D gene: .
CDR3 protein: CASSSPRDGNEKLFF
CDR3 DNA: TGTGCCAGCAGCTCCCCTAGGGACGGTAATGAAAAACTGTTTTTT

clone size: few
V gene: TRBV6-5
J gene: TRBJ2-5
D gene: .
CDR3 protein: CASSYVGGVETQYF
CDR3 DNA: TGTGCCAGCAGTTATGTAGGGGGTGTGGAGACCCAGTACTTC

clone size: few
V gene: TRBV5-1
J gene: TRBJ2-5
D gene: TRBD2
CDR3 protein: CATWEGQGETQYF
CDR3 DNA: TGCGCTACATGGGAGGGGCAAGGAGAGACCCAGTACTTC

clone size: .
V gene: TRBV4-1
J gene: TRBJ1-1
D gene: TRBD1
CDR3 protein: CASSQESGTGDLGAFF
CDR3 DNA: TGCGCCAGCAGCCAAGAATCCGGGACAGGCGACCTGGGTGCTTTCTTT

clone size: many
V gene: TRBV29-1
J gene: TRBJ2-7
D gene: TRBD1
CDR3 protein: CSVGDRGYEQYF
CDR3 DNA: TGCAGCGTTGGAGACAGGGGCTACGAGCAGTACTTC

clone size: few
V gene: TRBV11-2
J gene: TRBJ1-1
D gene: TRBD1
CDR3 protein: CASSGQGLVGTEAFF
CDR3 DNA: TGTGCCAGCAGCGGACAGGGTTTGGTGGGCACTGAAGCTTTCTTT

clone size: .
V gene: TRBV7-9
J gene: TRBJ2-1
D gene: .
CDR3 protein: CASSHTPGTDNEQFF
CDR3 DNA: TGTGCCAGCAGCCACACCCCGGGAACGGATAATGAGCAGTTCTTC

clone size: few
V gene: TRBV2
J gene: TRBJ1-5
D gene: .
CDR3 protein: CASSEVAQGPQPQHF
CDR3 DNA: TGTGCCAGCAGTGAAGTAGCGCAGGGTCCCCAGCCCCAGCATTTT

clone size: few
V gene: TRBV7-2
J gene: TRBJ2-7
D gene: .
CDR3 protein: CASSAAVSYEQYF
CDR3 DNA: TGTGCCAGCAGCGCCGCAGTTTCCTACGAGCAGTACTTC

clone size: .
V gene: TRBV2
J gene: TRBJ2-7
D gene: .
CDR3 protein: CASLDIDSYEQYF
CDR3 DNA: TGTGCCAGCCTGGACATAGACTCCTACGAGCAGTACTTC

clone size: many
V gene: TRBV12-3/TRBV12-4
J gene: TRBJ2-5
D gene: .
CDR3 protein: CASSLSRETQYF
CDR3 DNA: TGTGCCAGCAGCTTATCCCGGGAGACCCAGTACTTC

clone size: .
V gene: TRBV20-1
J gene: TRBJ2-7
D gene: TRBD2
CDR3 protein: CSARRGTSDRFIHEQYF
CDR3 DNA: TGCAGTGCTAGAAGAGGGACTAGCGACCGGTTCATCCACGAGCAGTACTTC

clone size: .
V gene: TRBV5-6
J gene: TRBJ2-5
D gene: .
CDR3 protein: CASSLRGRKETQYF
CDR3 DNA: TGTGCCAGCAGCTTACGGGGCAGGAAAGAGACCCAGTACTTC